The 22 T cell receptor beta chains below come from one sample, sequenced in a study of T cell responses to AZD1222 COVID-19 vaccine. Profiled with immunoSEQ multiplex PCR; TCRdb holds only in-frame clones, not every one. This table has tens of thousands of clones, 80% appearing once. This specimen consisted of peripheral blood, obtained on day 0 of AZD1222 vaccination. The receptor source for this set is an adult in good health.

J is TRBJ1-4 and V is TRBV19; 8 positions agree with TRBD1. V lost 5 bases, J lost 6 bases, and 11 bases stayed unmatched. The CDR3 consists of 16 residues. Per the germline V gene, CDR1 is LNHDA and CDR2 is SQIVND (reference sequence). For the CDR3, the DNA is TGTGCCAGTAGTCCAGCTTTAGGGACAGGCGATGAAAAACTGTTTTTT. Encoded protein: CASSPALGTGDEKLFF.

This chain links TRBV6-6 with TRBJ2-2; weak D call: TRBD1 (6 bases). Germline CDR1 is MNHNY and CDR2 is SVGAGI (reference sequence). Trimming removed 4 bases at V and 5 bases at J, with 14 bases between. The CDR3 totals 15 residues. The CDR3 DNA follows: TGTGCCAGCAGTTCCGCCAGGGGTGGTACCGGGGAGCTGTTTTTT. Translated: CASSSARGGTGELFF.

A few counts support this clone. The V and J genes are TRBV30 and TRBJ1-2, with D unclear. Trimming stripped 0 bases from V and 0 bases from J, with 14 bases between. The CDR3 runs to 16 residues. Germline V gives CDR1 GTSNPN, CDR2 SVGIG (reference sequence). The CDR3 is CAWSVLGPKTNYGYTF. In DNA, the CDR3 is TGTGCCTGGAGTGTACTAGGGCCCAAAACTAACTATGGCTACACCTTC.

The chain combines TRBV2 with TRBJ2-2, with D hard to call. This CDR3 is 14 amino acids long. V lost 6 bases and J lost 2, with 10 bases in between. Germline V gives CDR1 SNHLY, CDR2 FYNNEI. CDR3 sequence reads: CASRTGSNTGELFF. Here the CDR3 DNA reads TGTGCCAGCAGGACCGGATCTAACACCGGGGAGCTGTTTTTT.

The J gene is TRBJ2-2, the V gene TRBV11-2, with TRBD2 identical over 9 bases. The CDR3 covers 16 residues. The trim removed 3 bases at V and 4 bases at J, leaving 6 bases unmatched. Germline lookup yields CDR1 SGHAT and CDR2 FQNNGV. CDR3 bases: TGTGCCAGCAGCTTGGGACTAGCAGTTTCCACCGGGGAGCTGTTTTTT. This encodes CASSLGLAVSTGELFF.

V gene TRBV5-4 combines with J gene TRBJ1-2; 8 bases align to TRBD1. Germline CDR1 is SGHNT and CDR2 is YYREEE (reference sequence). CDR3 size: 16 residues. With V trimmed by 4 bases and J by 5 bases, 13 bases remained unmatched. The CDR3: CASSPGSRGRRYGYTF. DNA for the CDR3: TGTGCCAGCAGCCCAGGCTCCAGGGGGCGACGGTATGGCTACACCTTC.

The chain couples TRBV2 to TRBJ2-1; TRBD2 might be the D (6 bases). This CDR3 has 16 residues. V dropped 7 bases and J dropped 5 bases, with 21 bases sitting between them. Germline V lookup: CDR1 SNHLY, CDR2 FYNNEI. CDR3: CASIERPWRDHNEQFF. The CDR3 coding sequence is TGTGCCAGCATCGAGCGTCCCTGGCGGGATCACAATGAGCAGTTCTTC.

The chain carries TRBV19 and TRBJ2-3, with 7 positions matching TRBD2. Germline CDR1 is LNHDA and CDR2 is SQIVND (reference sequence). V dropped 3 bases and J dropped 3; count of bases not matched to a gene: 0. The CDR3 spans 13 residues. The CDR3 loop is CASSIGGTDTQYF. The CDR3, as DNA: TGTGCCAGTAGTATCGGGGGGACAGATACGCAGTATTTT.

This clone was detected only once. The CDR3 reads CASSTGTGSYEQYF. For the CDR3, the DNA is TGTGCCAGCAGCACCGGGACTGGCTCCTACGAGCAGTACTTC. The chain couples TRBV5-8 to TRBJ2-7; D is possibly TRBD2 (6 bases). This CDR3 is 14 amino acids long. Per germline, CDR1 SGHTS and CDR2 YDEGEE. The ends were cut back, 4 bases at V and 0 bases at J, with 11 bases in the middle.

V and J are TRBV25-1 and TRBJ2-1, with a possible D match to TRBD2 (6 bases). The CDR3 loop spans 13 amino acids. The V end was cut by 2 bases, the J end by 6 bases, with 8 bases between. Germline values: CDR1 MGHDK, CDR2 SYGVNS. The CDR3 loop reads CASSEAGTNEQFF. The CDR3, as DNA: TGTGCCAGCAGTGAAGCGGGGACCAATGAGCAGTTCTTC. The variable domain in full, completed from reference TRBV25-1 and TRBJ2-1, reads EADIYQTPRYLVIGTGKKITLECSQTMGHDKMYWYQQDPGMELHLIHYSYGVNSTEKGDLSSESTVSRIRTEHFPLTLESARPSHTSQYLCASSEAGTNEQFFGPGTRLTVL.

The chain recombines TRBV5-1 with TRBJ2-5, with 7 bases matching TRBD1. J gave up 4 bases and V 0 bases, and 3 bases lay outside the gene matches. Germline CDR1 and CDR2: SGHRS and YFSETQ. The CDR3 runs to 14 residues. CDR3 residues: CASSLAAGGETQYF. CDR3 DNA: TGCGCCAGCAGCTTGGCGGCAGGGGGAGAGACCCAGTACTTC. The full variable domain, rest sourced from reference TRBV5-1 and TRBJ2-5, is KAGVTQTPRYLIKTRGQQVTLSCSPISGHRSVSWYQQTPGQGLQFLFEYFSETQRNKGNFPGRFSGRQFSNSRSEMNVSTLELGDSALYLCASSLAAGGETQYFGPGTRLLVL.

This clone was observed a few times. The chain couples TRBV10-3 to TRBJ2-1; D may be TRBD1 or TRBD2 (5 bases each). Germline CDR1 ENHRY, CDR2 SYGVKD. The V gene lost 11 bases and the J gene lost 10 bases, with 15 bases spanning the gap. This CDR3 region has 11 residues. In nucleotides, the CDR3 is TGTGCCTTCGGGGCTAGAGAAGAGCAGTTCTTC. Amino acid sequence: CAFGAREEQFF.

The chain employs TRBV19 and TRBJ2-7, with D possibly TRBD2 on 6 matching bases. V was shortened by 4 bases and J by 3 bases, with 10 bases between the two germline ends. Looked up from germline, CDR1 is LNHDA and CDR2 is SQIVND (reference sequence). The CDR3 is made up of 13 amino acids. The CDR3 region is CASSNLANYEQYF. CDR3 nucleotide sequence: TGTGCCAGTAGTAACCTAGCGAACTACGAGCAGTACTTC. Full variable domain (rest looked up from reference TRBV19 and TRBJ2-7): DGGITQSPKYLFRKEGQNVTLSCEQNLNHDAMYWYRQDPGQGLRLIYYSQIVNDFQKGDIAEGYSVSREKKESFPLTVTSAQKNPTAFYLCASSNLANYEQYFGPGTRLTVT.

The rearrangement links TRBV9 to TRBJ2-5; weak D call: TRBD1 (7 bases). This CDR3 has 15 amino acids. V was clipped by 4 bases and J by 1 base, with 14 bases between them. Germline V lookup: CDR1 SGDLS, CDR2 YYNGEE. As DNA, the CDR3 is TGTGCCAGCAGCCACACTCAGGGGGGCCAAGAGACCCAGTACTTC. Translation gives CASSHTQGGQETQYF.

The chain uses TRBV5-4 and TRBJ2-1; D is perhaps TRBD1 or TRBD2 (5 bases each). The CDR3 loop spans 13 amino acids. The ends were cut back, 2 bases at V and 8 bases at J, with 11 bases in the middle. The germline CDR1 and CDR2 sequences are SGHNT and YYREEE (reference sequence). The CDR3 sequence: CASSFGGGDEQFF. DNA of the CDR3: TGTGCCAGCAGCTTTGGGGGTGGCGATGAGCAGTTCTTC.

This chain connects TRBV28 to TRBJ1-3; 8 bases align to TRBD1. With V trimmed by 1 base and J by 0 bases, 5 bases remained unmatched. CDR1 MDHEN and CDR2 SYDVKM come from the germline V gene. The CDR3 spans 17 residues. The CDR3 loop reads CASSLYRDRSSGNTIYF. The DNA for the CDR3 is TGTGCCAGCAGTTTATATCGGGACAGGAGCTCTGGAAACACCATATATTTT.

This clone turned up a few times. The chain uses TRBV19 and TRBJ1-2, with D unresolved. Trimming stripped 4 bases from V and 2 bases from J, with 8 bases between. CDR1 and CDR2 from the germline V gene are LNHDA and SQIVND (reference sequence). The CDR3 loop spans 13 amino acids. This chain's CDR3 is CASSKRENYGYTF. The CDR3 region has the DNA TGTGCCAGTAGTAAACGGGAAAACTATGGCTACACCTTC.

The V and J genes are TRBV6-5 and TRBJ1-1, with D perhaps TRBD1 (5 bases). There are 15 residues in the CDR3. Trimming took off 0 bases at V and 4 bases at J, with 12 bases between the two ends. Germline values: CDR1 MNHEY, CDR2 SVGAGI. In DNA, the CDR3 is TGTGCCAGCAGTTACTCGCTGGGGAGGGGCACTGAAGCTTTCTTT. Residues: CASSYSLGRGTEAFF.

The gene calls are TRBV3-1 (or the pseudogene TRBV3-2) and TRBJ1-1; TRBD1 matches 7 bases. The germline CDR1 and CDR2 sequences are LGHDT and YNNKEL (reference sequence). This CDR3 has 16 amino acids. J gave up 4 bases and V 4 bases, and 12 bases lay outside the gene matches. The CDR3, as DNA: TGTGCCAGCAGCCCGTTGACAGGGAGACAGGGCACTGAAGCTTTCTTT. Protein sequence: CASSPLTGRQGTEAFF.

This clone was detected only a few times. This rearrangement joins TRBV4-1 to TRBJ1-4; D not resolved. This CDR3 has 16 amino acids. V lost 0 bases to trimming and J lost 0 bases, with 8 bases between them. Germline CDR1 is MGHRA and CDR2 is YSYEKL. CDR3 DNA sequence: TGCGCCAGCAGCCAAGATCATGCCGCAACTAATGAAAAACTGTTTTTT. Amino acids: CASSQDHAATNEKLFF.

V gene TRBV27 combines with J gene TRBJ2-3, with no clear D. The CDR3 length is 13 residues. Trimming shortened V by 5 bases and J by 3 bases, and 9 bases separated the two germline ends. The V gene's germline CDR1 is MNHEY and CDR2 SMNVEV (reference sequence). The CDR3 sequence: CASSPTQTDTQYF. CDR3 in DNA: TGTGCCAGCAGTCCAACTCAAACAGATACGCAGTATTTT.

V is TRBV29-1 and J is TRBJ1-1; TRBD1 matches at 7 bases. The V and J ends lost 5 bases and 7 bases, in that order; junction bases with no gene match: 7. The germline CDR1 and CDR2 sequences are SQVTM and ANQGSEA. The CDR3 loop spans 12 amino acids. CDR3 in DNA: TGCAGCGTTAACAGGGGTTCTGGTGAAGCTTTCTTT. Translation gives CSVNRGSGEAFF.